Sequencing of this T cell receptor beta chain was carried out in a study of radiation and T cells in renal cell carcinoma. The V gene's germline CDR1 is SGHVS and CDR2 FQNEAQ. The CDR3 contains 15 residues. V gave up 2 bases and J gave up 6 bases, with 14 bases separating them. The assay was immunoSEQ multiplex PCR, and TCRdb's table has in-frame clones only and misses some. The sample includes around 140,000 clones, 88% of them seen just once. The time point denotes: baseline pretreatment blood. The sample's treatment: 15 Gy SBRT to primary tumor, nephrectomy 4 weeks later. This sequence joins TRBV7-8 and TRBJ1-5; a weak D match, TRBD1 (6 bases). The TCR originated in a woman between 70 and 85 years old with renal cell carcinoma. Material: blood, obtained from a patient whose treatment included radiotherapy and nephrectomy. In DNA form, the CDR3 reads TGTGCCAGCAGCTTAAACAGGGAGGTTGGTCAGCCCCAGCATTTT. It specifies CASSLNREVGQPQHF.